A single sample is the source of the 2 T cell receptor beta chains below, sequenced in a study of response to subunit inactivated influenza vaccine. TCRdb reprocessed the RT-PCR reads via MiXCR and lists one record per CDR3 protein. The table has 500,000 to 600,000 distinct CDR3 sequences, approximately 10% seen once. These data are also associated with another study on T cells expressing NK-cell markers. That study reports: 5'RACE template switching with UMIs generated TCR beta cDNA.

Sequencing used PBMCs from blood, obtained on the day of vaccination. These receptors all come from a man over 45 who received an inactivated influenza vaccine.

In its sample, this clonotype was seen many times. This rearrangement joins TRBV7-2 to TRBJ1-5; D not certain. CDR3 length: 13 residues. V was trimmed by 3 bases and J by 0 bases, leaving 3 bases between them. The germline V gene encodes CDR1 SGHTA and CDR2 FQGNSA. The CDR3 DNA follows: TGTGCCAGCAGCTTCACTAGCAATCAGCCCCAGCATTTT. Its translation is CASSFTSNQPQHF.

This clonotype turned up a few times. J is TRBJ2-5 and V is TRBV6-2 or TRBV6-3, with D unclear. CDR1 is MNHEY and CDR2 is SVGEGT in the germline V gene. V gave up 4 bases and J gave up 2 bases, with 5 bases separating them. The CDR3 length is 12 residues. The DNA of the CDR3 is TGTGCCAGCAGTTTTATACAAGAGACCCAGTACTTC. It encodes CASSFIQETQYF.